This record looks at one T cell receptor beta chain sequence and its context. Antigen: not known. This sample was taken from a study of CD8+ T cells in alopecia areata. Study outcomes and limitations: For patients receiving tofacitinib, scalp clonality and expanded CD8+ clones among the top 100 significantly decreased.

Extracted RNA was reverse transcribed, and the resulting cDNA served as sequencing template. TCRdb's table, derived via immunoSEQ multiplex PCR, lists solely in-frame clones and lacks some. This repertoire shows 150,000 to 250,000 clones, roughly three fifths found once; its top ten account for 3% to 3.5%. The V gene lost 4 bases and the J gene lost 2 bases, with 21 bases spanning the gap. The CDR3 length is 17 residues. Germline values: CDR1 SGHRS, CDR2 YFSETQ. Treatment of the sample: oral pan-JAK inhibitor, 5-10 mg twice daily. The chain is built from TRBV5-1 and TRBJ2-5; no reliable D call. The sample here was CD4+ T cells sorted from blood, taken at week 4, from a patient treated with tofacitinib. The sequence derives from a human donor with alopecia areata. The chain's CDR3 is CASSPLVGQTNQETQYF. DNA of the CDR3: TGCGCCAGCAGCCCACTTGTGGGTCAAACAAATCAAGAGACCCAGTACTTC.